This T cell receptor beta chain was identified during a study of OX40 agonist ivuxolimab in advanced cancers. The study in broad terms: The costimulatory receptor OX40 (CD134) was targeted by ivuxolimab, a fully human IgG2 agonistic monoclonal antibody. Intravenous ivuxolimab was administered to patients every 2 weeks at six dose levels: 0.01, 0.1, 0.3, 1.5, 3 and 10 mg/kg. Of the approximately 50 dose-escalation patients, hepatocellular carcinoma was present in 19, melanoma in approximately 15, renal cell carcinoma in 9 and head and neck cancer in 9. The dose-escalation cohort was about 86% male with a mean age of approximately 59 years, ranging from roughly 23 to 80. Patients were allowed to have had prior anti-PD-1, anti-PD-L1 or anti-CTLA-4 therapy, and around 43% of the dose-escalation patients had been treated with checkpoint inhibitors. Partial responses occurred in three dose-escalation patients, of whom one had hepatocellular carcinoma and two had cutaneous melanoma. The point of sequencing TCRbeta in the periphery was to test whether ivuxolimab changed TCR sequence diversity and drove clonal T-cell expansion. The monotherapy dose-escalation portion (N = 52 patients) of the phase I ivuxolimab trial is reported in the paper. Broader findings and caveats from the paper: Low levels of normalized T-cell clonal expansion were also shown by some nonresponding patients. The antigen specificity of the clonally expanded peripheral T cells was not determined. After ivuxolimab, CD8+ T cells had more expanded clones than CD4+ T cells on average. In the 0.1-3.0 mg/kg groups, partial responders were among the patients with the lowest normalized peripheral clonal expansion, particularly in CD8+ T cells. At doses from 0.1 to 3.0 mg/kg, clonal expansion was seen in both CD4+ and CD8+ blood T cells between baseline and week 6.

Patients with autoimmune disease history or receiving systemic immunosuppression were excluded from the trial. Peripheral blood for TCR sequencing was drawn from every dose cohort at baseline, at cycle 4 day 1 and at cycle 7 day 1. The samples were taken from a phase I, first-in-human, multicenter, open-label dose-escalation trial of ivuxolimab. Adults with locally advanced or metastatic melanoma, renal cell, hepatocellular, or head and neck squamous cell carcinoma were enrolled in the trial. CD4+ and CD8+ T cells were sorted separately from peripheral blood before TCR sequencing. Looking up the germline V gene yields CDR1 SGHTA and CDR2 FQGNSA. Between the V and J ends, shortened by 0 bases and 2 bases respectively, the junction contains 17 bases. From the cysteine up to the phenylalanine, the CDR3 has a length of 17 residues. The entry retains the CDR3 DNA only, 51 bases that are in frame from base 1.

To sequence the TCRbeta CDR3 region, genomic DNA was isolated from the sorted cells. The immunoSEQ Assay was used for sequencing of TCRbeta CDR3 regions. TCRdb provides this immuneACCESS table in a form limited to in-frame rearrangements. Some clones are lacking; in checked studies, under half of them reflect an unresolved V gene, and why the rest are absent is not known. In all, the sample holds 60,000 to 85,000 clones, and 90% of those were seen once. Of the sample, around 0.35% is held by the ten largest clones. In this sample, this clone turned up once. The antigen it binds to is not known. Base-call qualities are not available, and no considerably larger clone is one nucleotide away.

The specimen comprised CD4+ or CD8+ T cells sorted from blood, sampled in a trial of the OX40 agonist ivuxolimab. The V and J segments used are TRBV7-2 and TRBJ2-7; TRBD2 is perhaps the D gene, given 6 matching bases. This receptor was obtained from an adult with an advanced solid tumor such as melanoma, head and neck, liver or kidney cancer. The CDR3 protein is CASSLAFAQGGAYEQYF. The DNA is TGTGCCAGCAGCTTAGCGTTTGCCCAGGGAGGTGCCTACGAGCAGTACTTC.